The 2 T cell receptor beta chains in this list originate from one sample, sequenced in a study of control samples from healthy donors and cancer patients. Measured with immunoSEQ multiplex PCR; TCRdb has only the in-frame clones, and not every one. The sample has about 170,000 clones; 75% to 95% are singletons. Specimen: blood. The receptor set was obtained from a woman in her 30s in good health.

The chain joins TRBV6-5 to TRBJ1-3; no clear D gene. Germline V gene sequence: CDR1 MNHEY, CDR2 SVGAGI. The CDR3 spans 12 residues. Trimming cost V 8 bases and J 0 bases, with 5 bases left between them. The DNA of the CDR3 is TGTGCCAGCGGCCACTCTGGAAACACCATATATTTT. It encodes CASGHSGNTIYF.

The V gene is TRBV15, the J gene TRBJ1-6; the match to TRBD1 covers 9 bases. This CDR3 comprises 15 residues. Germline V gene lookup returns CDR1 LNHNV and CDR2 YYDKDF (reference sequence). The V segment lost 2 bases and the J segment 10 bases; nucleotides outside the gene matches: 6. The CDR3 DNA sequence: TGTGCCACCAGCAGATCCCGGGACAGGGCCTCACCCCTCCACTTT. Translation: CATSRSRDRASPLHF.